This T cell receptor beta chain is drawn from a study of CD8 T cells in ankylosing spondylitis. Whole-study results and caveats: What appeared characteristic of ankylosing spondylitis blood was a TCR beta motif of under 10 highly homologous variants. Disease-linked clones were reportedly significantly enriched in matched ankylosing spondylitis synovial fluid.

TCRdb called the 5' RACE reads again in MiXCR, with one record for every CDR3 protein. The repertoire has about 510,000 distinct CDR3 sequences, about 5% of them found once; the top ten carry under 4.5%. This clonotype was observed a handful of times. Its antigen is still unknown. This clonotype was obtained from a male donor with ankylosing spondylitis. The sequenced sample consisted of blood, either unsorted or a sorted T cell fraction (not recorded which).

This CDR3 is CASSLDKEAQYF. CDR3 sequence (DNA): TGTGCCAGCAGCCTGGACAAGGAGGCCCAGTACTTC. The J gene is TRBJ2-5, the V gene TRBV11-2; perhaps D is TRBD1 or TRBD2 (5 bases each). V was cut by 5 bases and J by 9 bases, with 13 bases left in between. CDR1 and CDR2 (germline): SGHAT, FQNNGV. The CDR3 extends over 12 amino acids.